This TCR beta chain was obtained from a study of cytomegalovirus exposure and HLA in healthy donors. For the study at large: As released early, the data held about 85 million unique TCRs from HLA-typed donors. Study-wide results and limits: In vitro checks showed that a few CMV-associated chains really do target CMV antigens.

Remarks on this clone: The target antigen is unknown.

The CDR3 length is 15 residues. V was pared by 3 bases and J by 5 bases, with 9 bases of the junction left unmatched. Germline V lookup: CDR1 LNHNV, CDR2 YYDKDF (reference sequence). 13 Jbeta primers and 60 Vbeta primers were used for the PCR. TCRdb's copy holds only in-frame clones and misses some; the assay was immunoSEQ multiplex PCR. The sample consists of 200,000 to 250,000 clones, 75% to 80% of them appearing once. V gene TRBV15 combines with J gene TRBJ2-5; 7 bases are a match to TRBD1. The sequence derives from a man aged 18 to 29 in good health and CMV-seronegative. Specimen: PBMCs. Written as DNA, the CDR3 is TGTGCCACCAGCAGGGTCATAGGGGGCGGGGAGACCCAGTACTTC. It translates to CATSRVIGGGETQYF. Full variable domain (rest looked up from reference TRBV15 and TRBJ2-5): DAMVIQNPRYQVTQFGKPVTLSCSQTLNHNVMYWYQQKSSQAPKLLFHYYDKDFNNEADTPDNFQSRRPNTSFCFLDIRSPGLGDTAMYLCATSRVIGGGETQYFGPGTRLLVL.